The next 19 T cell receptor beta chains were all read from a single sample in a study of blood T cell repertoires in COVID-19. The protocol was immunoSEQ multiplex PCR, while the TCRdb copy is restricted to in-frame clones and leaves out a portion. The sample yields fewer than 120,000 clones, 82% seen once. The sample consisted of peripheral blood. The receptors were sampled from a woman aged 60-75 years with acute or convalescent COVID-19.

J is TRBJ2-5 and V is TRBV19; D is unclear. The CDR3 extends over 14 amino acids. Trimming left V 5 bases short and J 5 bases short, with 15 bases between. From germline, CDR1 is LNHDA and CDR2 SQIVND (reference sequence). The CDR3 DNA is TGTGCCAGTAGTGAAGCTAGTTCGTTGGAGACCCAGTACTTC. It is translated as CASSEASSLETQYF. The full variable domain, rest sourced from reference TRBV19 and TRBJ2-5, is DGGITQSPKYLFRKEGQNVTLSCEQNLNHDAMYWYRQDPGQGLRLIYYSQIVNDFQKGDIAEGYSVSREKKESFPLTVTSAQKNPTAFYLCASSEASSLETQYFGPGTRLLVL.

The chain recombines TRBV11-2 with TRBJ1-2; D uncertain. Trimming stripped 5 bases from V and 9 bases from J, with 13 bases between. Germline V CDR1 and CDR2: SGHAT, FQNNGV. The CDR3 is 12 residues long. This CDR3 reads CASSLSGRSYTF. The CDR3 DNA sequence: TGTGCCAGCAGCCTCTCCGGGAGGAGCTACACCTTC.

The CDR3 sequence: CASSVAGSTDTQYF. DNA of the CDR3: TGTGCCAGCAGCGTGGCAGGGAGCACAGATACGCAGTATTTT. The chain is built from TRBV9 and TRBJ2-3; possibly TRBD1 for D (5 bases). The CDR3 spans 14 residues. V shed 2 bases and J shed 0 bases, with 7 bases lying between them. Germline CDR1 and CDR2: SGDLS and YYNGEE.

The rearrangement uses TRBV15 and TRBJ2-7; the match to TRBD2 covers 8 bases. Losses at the gene ends were 0 bases for V and 9 bases for J; bases not matched to a gene: 10. The CDR3 runs 15 residues. The germline V gene encodes CDR1 LNHNV and CDR2 YYDKDF (reference sequence). CDR3 nucleotides: TGTGCCACCAGCAGAGAGATAGCTAGCGGGTTTCTGCAGTACTTC. Translation gives CATSREIASGFLQYF.

V gene TRBV2 combines with J gene TRBJ2-2; 7 nucleotides agree with TRBD1. Germline V gives CDR1 SNHLY, CDR2 FYNNEI. Germline trimming cut 8 bases from V and 7 bases from J; bases unmatched to any gene: 7. This CDR3 region has 13 residues. The CDR3, as DNA: TGTGCCAGCGTACAACAGGGGCACGGGGAGCTGTTTTTT. This codes for CASVQQGHGELFF.

This chain's CDR3 is CASSGWTTNTGELFF. The CDR3 nucleotides are TGTGCCAGCAGCGGCTGGACAACGAACACCGGGGAGCTGTTTTTT. V is TRBV7-6 and J is TRBJ2-2; a possible D gene is TRBD1 (5 bases). The CDR3 is 15 residues long. Germline values: CDR1 SGHVS, CDR2 FNYEAQ. V was trimmed by 5 bases and J by 0 bases, leaving 10 bases between them.

About this clone: In the same sample, other DNA sequences code for this CDR3. V and J are TRBV5-1 and TRBJ1-5, with a tentative D call TRBD1 (5 bases). Germline V gene data show CDR1 as SGHRS and CDR2 as YFSETQ. The CDR3 consists of 14 residues. V dropped 4 bases and J dropped 2 bases, with 10 bases sitting between them. Here the CDR3 DNA reads TGCGCCAGCAGCCTGGGGGAGGGCAATCAGCCCCAGCATTTT. It yields the protein CASSLGEGNQPQHF.

The chain combines TRBV11-1 with TRBJ2-2; 7 bases line up with TRBD1. The CDR3 contains 15 residues. CDR1 SGHAT and CDR2 FQDESV come from the germline V gene (reference sequence). The junction had 2 bases not matched to a gene; V was cut back by 2 bases and J by 2 bases. The CDR3 loop is CASSLRTGNTGELFF. DNA for the CDR3: TGTGCCAGCAGCTTAAGGACAGGCAACACCGGGGAGCTGTTTTTT.

The rearrangement joins TRBV3-1 (or the pseudogene TRBV3-2) to TRBJ2-3, with TRBD2 as a possible D gene (5 bases). Looked up from germline, CDR1 is LGHDT and CDR2 is YNNKEL (reference sequence). Trimming shortened V by 1 base and J by 1 base, and 9 bases separated the two germline ends. There are 15 residues in the CDR3. CDR3 sequence: CASSQVAGGTDTQYF. Written as DNA, the CDR3 is TGTGCCAGCAGCCAAGTGGCCGGGGGCACAGATACGCAGTATTTT.

The genes are TRBV4-1 and TRBJ1-4, with D uncertain. The germline V gene encodes CDR1 MGHRA and CDR2 YSYEKL. This CDR3 contains 16 residues. V lost 2 bases, J lost 4 bases, and 14 bases lay in between. The CDR3 here is CASSQPRGGSNEKLFF. CDR3 nucleotide sequence: TGCGCCAGCAGCCAACCACGGGGAGGAAGTAATGAAAAACTGTTTTTT.

The chain couples TRBV6-4 to TRBJ1-2; D gene unclear. V dropped 0 bases and J dropped 4 bases, with 9 bases sitting between them. Per germline, CDR1 MRHNA and CDR2 SNTAGT. The CDR3 sequence is 14 residues long. CDR3 bases: TGTGCCAGCAGTGACTCGAGGCTGGGCTATGGCTACACCTTC. It specifies CASSDSRLGYGYTF.

The chain carries TRBV19 and TRBJ2-5; possible D gene TRBD2, 7 bases. Germline V gene sequence: CDR1 LNHDA, CDR2 SQIVND (reference sequence). Trimming took off 5 bases at V and 2 bases at J, with 15 bases between the two ends. This CDR3 has 15 residues. The CDR3 DNA reads TGTGCCAGTAGTTCTGGGGGGGGCCGACAAGAGACCCAGTACTTC. Its translation is CASSSGGGRQETQYF.

The chain recombines TRBV7-9 with TRBJ2-5; D is perhaps TRBD1 (6 bases). Germline V gene sequence: CDR1 SEHNR, CDR2 FQNEAQ (reference sequence). The germline V and J ends were trimmed by 4 bases and 3 bases, with 15 bases remaining between them. The CDR3 runs to 15 residues. As DNA, the CDR3 is TGTGCCAGCAGCTCACCGGACAAGGGGGAAGAGACCCAGTACTTC. Protein: CASSSPDKGEETQYF. Based on the CDR3 plus reference TRBV7-9 and TRBJ2-5, the full variable domain is DTGVSQNPRHKITKRGQNVTFRCDPISEHNRLYWYRQTLGQGPEFLTYFQNEAQLEKSRLLSDRFSAERPKGSFSTLEIQRTEQGDSAMYLCASSSPDKGEETQYFGPGTRLLVL.

As DNA, the CDR3 is TGTGCCAGCAGCTTAGGGACAGGCTTATCCTACGAGCAGTACTTC. Its translation is CASSLGTGLSYEQYF. The chain joins TRBV11-2 to TRBJ2-7, with 7 nucleotides matching TRBD1. J lost 1 base, V lost 1 base, and 4 bases had no gene match. Germline V gene data show CDR1 as SGHAT and CDR2 as FQNNGV. This CDR3 comprises 15 residues.

The chain employs TRBV10-3 and TRBJ2-2; a possible D gene is TRBD1 (6 bases). CDR3 length: 14 residues. Trimming took 3 bases from V and 5 from J, leaving 10 bases between them. Germline-derived CDR1 and CDR2 are ENHRY and SYGVKD. CDR3 loop: CAISDRGRTGELFF. The DNA of the CDR3 is TGTGCCATCAGTGACAGGGGCCGGACCGGGGAGCTGTTTTTT.

This clone was observed once. The gene calls are TRBV6-1 and TRBJ2-5, with TRBD2 identical over 7 bases. V gave up 3 bases and J gave up 7 bases; unmatched junction bases: 11. Germline V gene data show CDR1 as MNHNS and CDR2 as SASEGT. The CDR3 totals 15 residues. DNA for the CDR3: TGTGCCAGCAGTGAGTCTAGCGGAGCGCGGGGGACCCAGTACTTC. Translating gives CASSESSGARGTQYF.

V and J are TRBV29-1 and TRBJ1-2; 7 nucleotides match TRBD1. V was clipped by 7 bases and J by 3 bases; unmatched bases: 2. The germline V gene has CDR1 SQVTM and CDR2 ANQGSEA. The CDR3 runs to 11 residues. In DNA, the CDR3 is TGCAGCGGACAGGGTTACTATGGCTACACCTTC. It specifies CSGQGYYGYTF.

The chain recombines TRBV9 with TRBJ2-3; 7 bases are shared with TRBD1. With V trimmed by 0 bases and J by 0 bases, 4 bases remained unmatched. The CDR3 contains 16 residues. CDR1 is SGDLS, CDR2 YYNGEE, per germline. CDR3 sequence: CASSVDATGSTDTQYF. CDR3 sequence (DNA): TGTGCCAGCAGCGTAGATGCGACAGGGAGCACAGATACGCAGTATTTT.

The rearrangement joins TRBV2 to TRBJ2-5; perhaps TRBD1 as D (6 bases). The CDR3 is made up of 20 amino acids. V was shortened by 3 bases and J by 1 base, with 27 bases between the two germline ends. In germline, CDR1 is SNHLY, CDR2 FYNNEI. The chain's CDR3 is CASSDPSKSLATGSQETQYF. The CDR3 bases are TGTGCCAGCAGTGACCCCTCAAAGTCGTTGGCAACAGGGAGCCAAGAGACCCAGTACTTC.